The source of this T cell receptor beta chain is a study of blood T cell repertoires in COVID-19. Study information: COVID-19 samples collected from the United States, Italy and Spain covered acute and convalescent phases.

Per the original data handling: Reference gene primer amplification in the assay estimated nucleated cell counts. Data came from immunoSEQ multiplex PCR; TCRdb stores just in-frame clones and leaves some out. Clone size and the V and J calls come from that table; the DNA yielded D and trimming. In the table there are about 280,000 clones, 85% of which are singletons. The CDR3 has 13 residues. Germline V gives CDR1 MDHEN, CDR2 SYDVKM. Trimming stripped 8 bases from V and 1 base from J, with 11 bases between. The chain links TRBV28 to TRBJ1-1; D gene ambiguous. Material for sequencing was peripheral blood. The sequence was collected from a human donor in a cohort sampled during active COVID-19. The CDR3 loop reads CASRDLGNTEAFF. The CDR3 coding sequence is TGTGCCAGCCGGGATCTAGGGAACACTGAAGCTTTCTTT.